The 22 T cell receptor beta chains presented below share a single source sample, sequenced in a study of cytomegalovirus exposure and HLA in healthy donors. Amplification used 60 Vbeta primers and 13 Jbeta primers. The assay was immunoSEQ multiplex PCR, and TCRdb's table has in-frame clones only and misses some. The repertoire holds about 160,000 clones, with around 80% as singletons. Input material: PBMCs. Receptors originate from a man between 18 and 29 years old in good health and CMV-seronegative.

The J gene is TRBJ1-2, the V gene TRBV25-1; perhaps TRBD1 as D (5 bases). This CDR3 spans 14 amino acids. V dropped 4 bases and J dropped 4 bases, with 13 bases sitting between them. Per the germline V gene, CDR1 is MGHDK and CDR2 is SYGVNS. In nucleotides, the CDR3 is TGTGCCAGCAGTGTCCAGGGTGTTAGCTATGGCTACACCTTC. The encoded protein is CASSVQGVSYGYTF.

This rearrangement joins TRBV11-1 to TRBJ1-6; D is unclear. V was clipped by 5 bases and J by 2 bases, with 4 bases between them. The CDR3 totals 13 residues. CDR1 and CDR2 (germline): SGHAT, FQDESV (reference sequence). In DNA form, the CDR3 reads TGTGCCAGCAGCCAAACCTATAATTCACCCCTCCACTTT. Translating gives CASSQTYNSPLHF.

The V call is TRBV19, the J call TRBJ1-5; TRBD1 is a possible D gene (5 bases). This CDR3 is built from 13 residues. The ends were cut back, 5 bases at V and 6 bases at J, with 11 bases in the middle. Germline V gene data show CDR1 as LNHDA and CDR2 as SQIVND (reference sequence). The CDR3 sequence: CASSQGRIQPQHF. As DNA, the CDR3 is TGTGCCAGTAGTCAGGGCCGGATTCAGCCCCAGCATTTT.

This clone was seen only a few times. V is TRBV28 and J is TRBJ1-2, with D perhaps matching TRBD1 (6 bases). Germline loops: CDR1 MDHEN, CDR2 SYDVKM. With 5 bases removed from V and 0 bases from J, the gap between germline ends came to 19 bases. The CDR3 length is 17 residues. The CDR3 is CASSLGGAGHSNYGYTF. In DNA, the CDR3 is TGTGCCAGCAGTCTAGGGGGGGCAGGCCATTCTAACTATGGCTACACCTTC.

The chain recombines TRBV6-5 with TRBJ2-7, with D perhaps TRBD2 (7 bases). Between the trimmed V and J ends, which lost 5 bases and 4 bases, there was a span of 15 bases. There are 14 residues in the CDR3. CDR1 and CDR2 from the germline V gene are MNHEY and SVGAGI. This CDR3 reads CASSASGTGYEQYF. The CDR3 DNA reads as TGTGCCAGCAGTGCTAGCGGAACAGGGTACGAGCAGTACTTC.

V and J are TRBV29-1 and TRBJ1-1, with unresolved D. V dropped 4 bases and J dropped 0 bases, with 12 bases sitting between them. Germline V gives CDR1 SQVTM, CDR2 ANQGSEA. This CDR3 contains 14 residues. CDR3 residues: CSVVQALLNTEAFF. CDR3 bases: TGCAGCGTTGTCCAGGCTCTGCTGAACACTGAAGCTTTCTTT.

The V and J genes are TRBV6-5 and TRBJ1-6; a possible D gene is TRBD1 (6 bases). This CDR3 has 13 residues. CDR1 MNHEY and CDR2 SVGAGI come from the germline V gene. V lost 2 bases, J lost 12 bases, and 11 bases lay in between. The CDR3 region is CASSYRGGGPLHF. CDR3 DNA: TGTGCCAGCAGTTACAGGGGAGGGGGACCCCTCCACTTT.

This rearrangement joins TRBV7-9 to TRBJ1-2; D is uncertain. CDR1 is SEHNR and CDR2 is FQNEAQ in the germline V gene (reference sequence). There are 12 residues in the CDR3. Trimming removed 0 bases at V and 5 bases at J, with 4 bases between. CDR3 sequence reads: CASSLAFYGYTF. CDR3 nucleotides: TGTGCCAGCAGCTTAGCCTTTTATGGCTACACCTTC.

The chain carries TRBV18 and TRBJ2-3; 7 bases align to TRBD1. The V segment lost 9 bases and the J segment 4 bases; nucleotides outside the gene matches: 13. The germline gives CDR1 KGHSH, CDR2 LQKENI. The CDR3 is 15 amino acids. The CDR3 coding sequence is TGTGCCAGTGACCGGGCGGGTCAGGGGGCAGATACGCAGTATTTT. It codes for CASDRAGQGADTQYF.

This clone has only one observation. CDR3 protein: CASSQRQTEKLFF. The CDR3 coding sequence is TGTGCCAGCAGCCAACGACAGACTGAAAAACTGTTTTTT. The chain combines TRBV14 with TRBJ1-4, with D perhaps matching TRBD1 (5 bases). Deletions cut 2 bases from V and 7 bases from J, with 8 bases between. The germline V gene encodes CDR1 SGHDN and CDR2 FVKESK. This CDR3 has 13 amino acids.

The gene calls are TRBV19 and TRBJ2-3, with D perhaps matching TRBD1 (6 bases). Per germline, CDR1 LNHDA and CDR2 SQIVND (reference sequence). The V gene lost 5 bases and the J gene lost 1 base, with 19 bases spanning the gap. The CDR3 consists of 17 residues. The CDR3 DNA reads TGTGCCAGTAGTTTGCGGACAGCTTCGGTGGGCACAGATACGCAGTATTTT. Translation: CASSLRTASVGTDTQYF.

The chain carries TRBV10-3 and TRBJ1-2; D is possibly TRBD1 (6 bases). Trimming removed 10 bases at V and 7 bases at J, with 19 bases between. This CDR3 comprises 13 residues. The germline gives CDR1 ENHRY, CDR2 SYGVKD. CDR3 region: CATRGGAGIGYTF. As DNA, the CDR3 is TGTGCCACCCGCGGGGGCGCGGGGATTGGCTACACCTTC.

This chain links TRBV5-6 with TRBJ2-2; D is uncertain. V gave up 2 bases and J gave up 4 bases, with 6 bases separating them. The germline V gene has CDR1 SGHDT and CDR2 YYEEEE. This CDR3 contains 13 residues. In nucleotides, the CDR3 is TGTGCCAGCAGCTTCTTCTTCACCGGGGAGCTGTTTTTT. Translating gives CASSFFFTGELFF.

With regard to this clone: One end of the junction is discordant with germline, which a read error may explain. The chain employs TRBV7-7 and TRBJ1-5, with 7 bases lining up with TRBD1. Germline loops: CDR1 SSHAT, CDR2 FNYEAQ (reference sequence). CDR3 size: 17 residues. The CDR3 sequence is CASSVRDSDYSNQPQHF. The CDR3 region has the DNA TGTGCTAGCAGCGTCCGGGACAGCGATTATAGCAATCAGCCCCAGCATTTT.

J is TRBJ1-4 and V is TRBV5-8; D is perhaps TRBD1 (5 bases). V lost 0 bases to trimming and J lost 2 bases, with 11 bases between them. CDR3 size: 16 residues. Germline assignment: CDR1 SGHTS and CDR2 YDEGEE. CDR3 protein: CASSLDGGATNEKLFF. CDR3 DNA: TGTGCCAGCAGCTTGGATGGAGGGGCTACTAATGAAAAACTGTTTTTT.

With regard to this clone: The junction shows a germline mismatch at one end, possibly a read error. V and J are TRBV19 and TRBJ1-1, with 8 positions matching TRBD1. The CDR3 has 14 residues. Germline CDR1 and CDR2: LNHDA and SQIVND (reference sequence). CDR3 coding DNA: TGTGCCAGTAGTATGACAGGGGATATGACTGAAGTTTTCTTT. It is translated as CASSMTGDMTEVFF.

The gene calls are TRBV28 and TRBJ1-4; TRBD1 might be the D (6 bases). The germline V gene has CDR1 MDHEN and CDR2 SYDVKM. The CDR3 length is 13 residues. In DNA, the CDR3 is TGTGCGACAGTCCCGGGACACCTCGAAAAACTGTTTTTT. Protein: CATVPGHLEKLFF. The whole variable domain, filled in from reference TRBV28 and TRBJ1-4, reads DVKVTQSSRYLVKRTGEKVFLECVQDMDHENMFWYRQDPGLGLRLIYFSYDVKMKEKGDIPEGYSVSREKKERFSLILESASTNQTSMYLCATVPGHLEKLFFGSGTQLSVL.

V usage is TRBV19 and J usage is TRBJ2-1, with a weak D call TRBD1 (6 bases). The CDR3 extends over 14 amino acids. Germline V gives CDR1 LNHDA, CDR2 SQIVND (reference sequence). V was clipped by 5 bases and J by 10 bases, with 18 bases between them. CDR3 sequence: CASSYDKTGPEQFF. For the CDR3, the DNA is TGTGCCAGTAGTTATGATAAAACAGGGCCCGAGCAGTTCTTC.

This clone was found once. This rearrangement joins TRBV2 to TRBJ2-7, with 9 bases matching TRBD2. This CDR3 comprises 14 residues. V lost 10 bases, J lost 5 bases, and 12 bases stayed unmatched. Germline CDR1 is SNHLY and CDR2 is FYNNEI. The CDR3 here is CATQQRGVVDEQYF. CDR3 bases: TGTGCCACCCAACAGCGGGGGGTTGTAGACGAGCAGTACTTC.

A note on this clone: At one end the junction does not follow the germline gene, possibly because of a read error. The V call is TRBV7-9, the J call TRBJ2-1; possible D gene TRBD1, 5 bases. The CDR3 extends over 15 amino acids. Germline V gene sequence: CDR1 SEHNR, CDR2 FQNEAQ (reference sequence). CDR3 protein: CSSSSTGALRNEQFF. As DNA, the CDR3 is TGTTCCAGCAGCTCAACAGGAGCTCTTCGAAATGAGCAGTTCTTC.

This chain links TRBV2 with TRBJ2-5; 7 bases are shared with TRBD1. Germline CDR1 is SNHLY and CDR2 is FYNNEI. Trimming at V came to 4 bases and at J to 1 base, leaving 3 bases not matched to a gene. The CDR3 totals 14 residues. The CDR3 region is CASSGQGSQETQYF. Written as DNA, the CDR3 is TGTGCCAGCAGTGGACAGGGTAGCCAAGAGACCCAGTACTTC.

The rearrangement uses TRBV27 and TRBJ2-1; D gene ambiguous. Deletions cut 3 bases from V and 3 bases from J, with 15 bases between. Germline V lookup: CDR1 MNHEY, CDR2 SMNVEV (reference sequence). The CDR3 loop spans 16 amino acids. For the CDR3, the DNA is TGTGCCAGCAGTTTCTTTCGTAAAGGAGTCTACAATGAGCAGTTCTTC. Translation gives CASSFFRKGVYNEQFF.